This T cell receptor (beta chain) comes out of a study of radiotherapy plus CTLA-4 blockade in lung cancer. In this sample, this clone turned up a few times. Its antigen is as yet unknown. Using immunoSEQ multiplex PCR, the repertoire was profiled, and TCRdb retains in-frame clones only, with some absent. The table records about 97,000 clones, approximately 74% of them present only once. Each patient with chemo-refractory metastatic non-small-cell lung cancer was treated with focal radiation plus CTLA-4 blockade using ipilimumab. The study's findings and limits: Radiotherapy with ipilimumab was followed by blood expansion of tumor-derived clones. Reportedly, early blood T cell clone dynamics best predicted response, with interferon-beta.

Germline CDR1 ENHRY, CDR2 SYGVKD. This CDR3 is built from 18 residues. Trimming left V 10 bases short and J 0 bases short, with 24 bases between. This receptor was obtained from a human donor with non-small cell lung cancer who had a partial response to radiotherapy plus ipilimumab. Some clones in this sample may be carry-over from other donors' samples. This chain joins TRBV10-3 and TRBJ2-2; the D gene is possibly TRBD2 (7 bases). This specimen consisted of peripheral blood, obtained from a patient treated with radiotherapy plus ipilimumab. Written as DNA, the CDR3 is TGTGCCACCCGAGGTAGGGGGGGCCTTCTAGCGAACACCGGGGAGCTGTTTTTT. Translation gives CATRGRGGLLANTGELFF.